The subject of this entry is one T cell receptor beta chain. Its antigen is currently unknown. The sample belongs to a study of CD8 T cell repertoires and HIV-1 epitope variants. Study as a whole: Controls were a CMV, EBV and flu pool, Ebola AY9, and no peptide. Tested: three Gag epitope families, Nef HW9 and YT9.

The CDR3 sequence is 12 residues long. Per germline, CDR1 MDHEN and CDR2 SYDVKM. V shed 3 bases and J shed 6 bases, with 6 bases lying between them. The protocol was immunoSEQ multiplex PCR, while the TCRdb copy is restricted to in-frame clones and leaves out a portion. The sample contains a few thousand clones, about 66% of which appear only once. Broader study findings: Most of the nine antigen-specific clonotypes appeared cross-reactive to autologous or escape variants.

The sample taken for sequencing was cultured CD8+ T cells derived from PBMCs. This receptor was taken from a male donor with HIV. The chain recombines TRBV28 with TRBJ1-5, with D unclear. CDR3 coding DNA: TGTGCCAGCAGTTTTGAGGTTCAGCCCCAGCATTTT. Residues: CASSFEVQPQHF.